The T cell receptor (beta chain) under discussion was sequenced for a study of blood T cell repertoires in COVID-19. This clone was observed many times. Sequencing was performed with immunoSEQ multiplex PCR; in TCRdb, only in-frame clones are kept and a portion is missing. The table lists fewer than 85,000 clones, around four fifths of them singletons. The J segment lost 11 bases and the V segment lost 4 bases, leaving 7 bases of the junction unmatched. The CDR3 loop spans 13 amino acids. Germline-derived CDR1 and CDR2 are KGHDR and SFDVKD. The J gene is TRBJ2-4, the V gene TRBV24-1, with TRBD1 identical over 7 bases. Sequenced: peripheral blood. This sequence was found in a man aged 60 to 75 with acute or convalescent COVID-19. The CDR3, as DNA: TGTGCCACCAGTGAACCGGGACAGAGAGTTCAGTACTTC. As protein: CATSEPGQRVQYF.